Presented here are 25 T cell receptor beta chains from one specimen sequenced in a study of blood T cell repertoires in COVID-19. The table came from immunoSEQ multiplex PCR; TCRdb's copy has only in-frame clones and leaves some out. The sample yields fewer than 350,000 clones, approximately 90% seen once. The specimen sequenced was PBMCs or T cells enriched from blood (not recorded which). These receptors originate from a woman in her 40s who had recovered from COVID-19.

The chain uses TRBV2 and TRBJ2-5, with 12 bases fitting TRBD1. V was pared by 6 bases and J by 2 bases, with 4 bases of the junction left unmatched. Germline V CDR1 and CDR2: SNHLY, FYNNEI. CDR3 size: 15 residues. CDR3 sequence: CASSRDRGLQETQYF. DNA for the CDR3: TGTGCCAGCAGCCGGGACAGGGGGCTTCAAGAGACCCAGTACTTC.

The gene calls are TRBV7-9 and TRBJ2-1; 9 nucleotides align to TRBD2. The junction had 10 bases not matched to a gene; V was cut back by 5 bases and J by 8 bases. Germline V gene lookup returns CDR1 SEHNR and CDR2 FQNEAQ (reference sequence). The CDR3 runs to 15 residues. Written as DNA, the CDR3 is TGTGCCAGCAGCCCCAGAGTAGCGGGAGTGTATGAGCAGTTCTTC. Amino acids: CASSPRVAGVYEQFF. The entire variable domain, with the rest obtained from reference TRBV7-9 and TRBJ2-1, is as follows: DTGVSQNPRHKITKRGQNVTFRCDPISEHNRLYWYRQTLGQGPEFLTYFQNEAQLEKSRLLSDRFSAERPKGSFSTLEIQRTEQGDSAMYLCASSPRVAGVYEQFFGPGTRLTVL.

The sample holds one count of this clone. The V call is TRBV6-6, the J call TRBJ2-3, with TRBD1 matching 7 bases. The CDR3 length is 13 residues. Germline-derived CDR1 and CDR2 are MNHNY and SVGAGI (reference sequence). V lost 11 bases to trimming and J lost 2 bases; unmatched junction nucleotides: 7. The CDR3 reads CAASTGPTDTQYF. The CDR3 bases are TGTGCCGCCTCGACAGGGCCCACAGATACGCAGTATTTT.

This clone is a singleton in its sample. The CDR3 DNA is TGTGCCAGCAGCCAAGGGGGGACACCCGTACCCCTCCACTTT. Translation: CASSQGGTPVPLHF. V usage is TRBV14 and J usage is TRBJ1-6, with D possibly being TRBD1 (6 bases). The CDR3 is 14 residues long. Germline V gene sequence: CDR1 SGHDN, CDR2 FVKESK. The germline V and J ends were trimmed by 1 base and 12 bases, with 13 bases remaining between them.

The chain has TRBV21-1 and TRBJ2-7; the DNA was not used to check the table's D call, TRBD2. TRBV21-1 is given as a pseudogene. The CDR3 contains 15 residues. In DNA, the CDR3 is TGTGCCAGCAGCAAAGCGGGGAGGGATACCTACGAGCAGTACTTC. Residues: CASSKAGRDTYEQYF.

The rearrangement joins TRBV3-1 (or the pseudogene TRBV3-2) to TRBJ2-5; 7 positions match TRBD2. Germline trimming cut 4 bases from V and 5 bases from J; bases unmatched to any gene: 7. CDR1 LGHDT and CDR2 YNNKEL come from the germline V gene (reference sequence). The CDR3 length is 14 residues. Written as DNA, the CDR3 is TGTGCCAGCAGCCGTGGCCGGGGAGGGGAGACCCAGTACTTC. This sequence encodes CASSRGRGGETQYF.

This chain links TRBV4-3 with TRBJ1-4; D might be TRBD1 (6 bases). V was clipped by 1 base and J by 5 bases, with 14 bases between them. CDR1 is LGHNA, CDR2 YSLEER, per germline. The CDR3 has 16 residues. The CDR3 spells CASSQGIGQLNEKLFF. CDR3 nucleotide sequence: TGCGCCAGCAGCCAAGGGATCGGACAGCTAAATGAAAAACTGTTTTTT.

The chain combines TRBV3-1 (or the pseudogene TRBV3-2) with TRBJ2-2; D might be TRBD2 (5 bases). The V end was cut by 1 base, the J end by 7 bases, with 10 bases between. CDR1 is LGHDT and CDR2 is YNNKEL in the germline V gene (reference sequence). This CDR3 is 14 amino acids long. The CDR3 loop is CASSQGTARGELFF. CDR3 bases: TGTGCCAGCAGCCAAGGGACTGCACGCGGGGAGCTGTTTTTT.

The chain couples TRBV4-1 to TRBJ2-7; 10 bases align to TRBD2. CDR3 size: 17 residues. The trim removed 0 bases at V and 3 bases at J, leaving 8 bases unmatched. CDR1 is MGHRA, CDR2 YSYEKL, per germline. CDR3 nucleotides: TGCGCCAGCAGCCAAGATTTTGGTGGACTAGCGGACTACGAGCAGTACTTC. Its translation is CASSQDFGGLADYEQYF.

The CDR3 sequence is CASSLTRVAGVSEQFF. As DNA, the CDR3 is TGTGCCAGCAGCTTAACGAGGGTAGCGGGAGTGTCCGAGCAGTTCTTC. This chain uses TRBV7-3 with TRBJ2-1; 9 positions match TRBD2. The CDR3 is 16 residues long. With V trimmed by 0 bases and J by 10 bases, 10 bases remained unmatched. Looked up from germline, CDR1 is SGHTA and CDR2 is FQGTGA.

J is TRBJ1-1 and V is TRBV28; TRBD1 matches at 7 bases. Trimming at V came to 6 bases and at J to 1 base, leaving 11 bases not matched to a gene. CDR1 is MDHEN, CDR2 SYDVKM, per germline. This CDR3 comprises 16 residues. This chain's CDR3 is CASRGSSGTANTEAFF. The CDR3 DNA is TGTGCCAGCAGGGGTTCGTCCGGGACAGCGAACACTGAAGCTTTCTTT.

The V and J genes are TRBV28 and TRBJ2-5; TRBD1 might be the D (5 bases). Germline V gives CDR1 MDHEN, CDR2 SYDVKM. V was trimmed by 6 bases and J by 2 bases, leaving 13 bases between them. This CDR3 has 14 amino acids. CDR3 sequence: CASSRLGDQETQYF. Here the CDR3 DNA reads TGTGCCAGCAGCCGGCTAGGGGATCAAGAGACCCAGTACTTC.

This sequence joins TRBV11-2 and TRBJ1-2; TRBD1 is a possible D gene (5 bases). V lost 4 bases, J lost 3 bases, and 15 bases lay in between. CDR1 SGHAT and CDR2 FQNNGV come from the germline V gene. CDR3 length: 15 residues. The CDR3 sequence is CASSSNHRTYYGYTF. CDR3 nucleotide sequence: TGTGCCAGCAGCTCCAACCACAGGACGTACTATGGCTACACCTTC. The full variable domain, completed using reference TRBV11-2 and TRBJ1-2, is EAGVAQSPRYKIIEKRQSVAFWCNPISGHATLYWYQQILGQGPKLLIQFQNNGVVDDSQLPKDRFSAERLKGVDSTLKIQPAKLEDSAVYLCASSSNHRTYYGYTFGSGTRLTVV.

The count of this clone is one. CDR3 DNA sequence: TGTGCCAGCAGCTTAGCCTCGTTTAGCGGGAGGGCCTACGAGCAGTACTTC. Translating it yields CASSLASFSGRAYEQYF. The chain combines TRBV7-2 with TRBJ2-7; TRBD2 matches 11 bases. Germline V gene sequence: CDR1 SGHTA, CDR2 FQGNSA. Losses at the gene ends were 0 bases for V and 2 bases for J; bases not matched to a gene: 6. The CDR3 runs 17 residues.

To note about this clone: At the DNA level, this CDR3 is encoded by other sequences in the same sample as well. This chain connects TRBV11-2 to TRBJ2-1, with TRBD2 matching 7 bases. Germline lookup yields CDR1 SGHAT and CDR2 FQNNGV. The CDR3 extends over 16 amino acids. The J segment lost 0 bases and the V segment lost 1 base, leaving 3 bases of the junction unmatched. This CDR3 reads CASSLAGGSSYNEQFF. The CDR3 DNA reads as TGTGCCAGCAGCTTAGCCGGCGGGAGCTCCTACAATGAGCAGTTCTTC.

In this sample, this clone turned up many times. This chain uses TRBV28 with TRBJ1-1; TRBD1 aligns across 9 bases. The germline V gene has CDR1 MDHEN and CDR2 SYDVKM. V gave up 2 bases and J gave up 5 bases; unmatched junction bases: 3. The CDR3 spans 14 residues. The CDR3 here is CASSLTTGGTEAFF. The CDR3, as DNA: TGTGCCAGCAGTTTAACGACAGGGGGGACTGAAGCTTTCTTT.

In its sample, this clone was seen once. The chain carries TRBV28 and TRBJ1-5, with a tentative D call TRBD1 (5 bases). The CDR3 loop spans 16 amino acids. CDR1 and CDR2 (germline): MDHEN, SYDVKM. V lost 7 bases to trimming and J lost 4 bases, with 20 bases between them. The CDR3 nucleotides are TGTGCCAGCATTTCAATGAGTGGGGCACAAAATCAGCCCCAGCATTTT. It is translated as CASISMSGAQNQPQHF.

The V and J genes are TRBV6-5 and TRBJ1-1, with D possibly TRBD1 on 6 matching bases. This CDR3 is 13 amino acids long. Trimming took off 5 bases at V and 6 bases at J, with 13 bases between the two ends. Germline-derived CDR1 and CDR2 are MNHEY and SVGAGI. The CDR3 protein is CASSTQGTAEAFF. The CDR3, as DNA: TGTGCCAGCAGTACCCAGGGGACGGCTGAAGCTTTCTTT.

The rearrangement links TRBV6-5 to TRBJ1-5, with D possibly matching TRBD1 (5 bases). V was clipped by 11 bases and J by 7 bases, with 18 bases between them. Germline lookup yields CDR1 MNHEY and CDR2 SVGAGI. This CDR3 has 13 residues. Here the CDR3 reads CASGAQGGQPQHF. Here the CDR3 DNA reads TGTGCCTCCGGGGCCCAGGGAGGGCAGCCCCAGCATTTT.

V is TRBV2 and J is TRBJ1-2; possibly TRBD1 for D (6 bases). The CDR3 contains 15 residues. The V gene lost 5 bases and the J gene lost 2 bases, with 15 bases spanning the gap. From germline, CDR1 is SNHLY and CDR2 FYNNEI. In nucleotides, the CDR3 is TGTGCCAGCAGTCCCCAATTAACAGGGAACTATGGCTACACCTTC. It specifies CASSPQLTGNYGYTF.

The chain carries TRBV29-1 and TRBJ1-1; D is unclear. The CDR3 is made up of 13 amino acids. Germline V gene data show CDR1 as SQVTM and CDR2 as ANQGSEA. V lost 4 bases and J 1 base, leaving 10 bases between the germline ends. The CDR3 spells CSVVAGANTEAFF. The CDR3 bases are TGCAGCGTTGTTGCGGGCGCGAACACTGAAGCTTTCTTT.

The rearrangement joins TRBV3-1 (or the pseudogene TRBV3-2) to TRBJ1-3; TRBD1 is a possible D gene (5 bases). Between the trimmed V and J ends, which lost 4 bases and 4 bases, there was a span of 17 bases. The CDR3 is 16 residues long. Germline assignment: CDR1 LGHDT and CDR2 YNNKEL (reference sequence). The DNA for the CDR3 is TGTGCCAGCAGCCTAAGCAGGGTTGCTACGGGAAACACCATATATTTT. Translated, it gives CASSLSRVATGNTIYF.

This clone was detected only once. This chain links TRBV7-9 with TRBJ2-1, with D possibly matching TRBD2 (6 bases). The CDR3 contains 15 residues. Deletions cut 5 bases from V and 2 bases from J, with 13 bases between. Germline values: CDR1 SEHNR, CDR2 FQNEAQ (reference sequence). CDR3 residues: CASSPTGAAYNEQFF. In DNA form, the CDR3 reads TGTGCCAGCAGCCCCACGGGAGCAGCCTACAATGAGCAGTTCTTC.

The rearrangement joins TRBV5-4 to TRBJ1-1; possible D gene TRBD1, 5 bases. The CDR3 spans 15 residues. Trimming stripped 0 bases from V and 8 bases from J, with 17 bases between. Per the germline V gene, CDR1 is SGHNT and CDR2 is YYREEE (reference sequence). The CDR3 DNA is TGTGCCAGCAGCTTGGCTCCGGGGGACGGGAGAGAAGCTTTCTTT. Translated, it gives CASSLAPGDGREAFF.

This sequence joins TRBV7-3 and TRBJ2-3, with D possibly TRBD2 on 6 matching bases. The CDR3 has 14 residues. The V gene lost 4 bases and the J gene lost 6 bases, with 14 bases spanning the gap. Germline assignment: CDR1 SGHTA and CDR2 FQGTGA. The CDR3 bases are TGTGCCAGCAGCTACAAGGCGGGATGGGATACGCAGTATTTT. Protein sequence: CASSYKAGWDTQYF.